This T cell receptor (beta chain) was captured by sequencing in a study of blood T cell repertoires in COVID-19. Background on the study: Sample material is recorded as cDNA or gDNA derived from T cells, B-cell-depleted T cells, or PBMCs.

Germline V gene data show CDR1 as SGHVS and CDR2 as FQNEAQ. J lost 5 bases, V lost 1 base, and 14 bases had no gene match. The CDR3 is 18 amino acids. Sequencing was performed with immunoSEQ multiplex PCR; in TCRdb, only in-frame clones are kept and a portion is missing. The data contain under 200,000 clones, around 84% of them singletons. The chain uses TRBV7-8 and TRBJ2-5, with 9 bases identical to TRBD2. The sequenced material came from peripheral blood. The clonotype comes from a man between 60 and 70 years old with COVID-19, enrolled during active disease. CDR3 in DNA: TGTGCCAGCAGCTTAGGGGGTGGCGGGAGGGCCGGTCTTGAGACCCAGTACTTC. As protein: CASSLGGGGRAGLETQYF. Together with reference TRBV7-8 and TRBJ2-5, the CDR3 gives the full variable domain: GAGVSQSPRYKVAKRGQDVALRCDPISGHVSLFWYQQALGQGPEFLTYFQNEAQLDKSGLPSDRFFAERPEGSVSTLKIQRTQQEDSAVYLCASSLGGGGRAGLETQYFGPGTRLLVL.